These 24 T cell receptor beta chains originate from one sample sequenced in a study of naive and memory T cell subsets (dated by TCRdb to between 2016 and 2019). Receptor amplification or capture employed UMI-ligation and nested PCR. The instrument was an Illumina MiSeq. To cover both TRBC1 and TRBC2, the beta constant-region primer consisted of an equimolar mix of two oligonucleotides. Four rounds of PCR were used to amplify ligated cDNA, with nested alpha and beta constant-region primers being used together with the SP2 primer. TCRdb itself trimmed the public reads at Q25 with fastp, ran MiXCR and retained productive beta chains. Entries are consolidated by CDR3 protein sequence, retaining the most common genes and DNA. This sample is represented by some 80,000 distinct CDR3 sequences; over 9% of them were singletons. The ten largest account for 1.2% of the sample. The source material was naive CD8+ T cells from blood. The cell subset or site tag for this specimen amounts to: naive T cells, CD45RA high CD27+. These receptors all stem from a human donor in good health.

The genes are TRBV6-5 and TRBJ2-7; possibly TRBD2 for D (5 bases). Trimming removed 5 bases from V and 6 bases from J, with 17 bases in between. This CDR3 contains 14 residues. Germline V lookup: CDR1 MNHEY, CDR2 SVGAGI. The CDR3 is CASSPGIPSLEQYF. CDR3 nucleotide sequence: TGTGCCAGCAGTCCCGGGATCCCCTCCCTCGAGCAGTACTTC.

A word on this clonotype: At one end the junction does not follow the germline gene, possibly because of a read error. This chain links TRBV29-1 with TRBJ1-2; TRBD1 matches at 8 bases. Germline CDR1 SQVTM, CDR2 ANQGSEA. The CDR3 is 12 residues long. The CDR3 loop is CSGTTGEGGDTF. Here the CDR3 DNA reads TGCAGCGGCACGACAGGGGAGGGTGGCGACACCTTC. The full variable domain, completed using reference TRBV29-1 and TRBJ1-2, is SAVISQKPSRDICQRGTSLTIQCQVDSQVTMMFWYRQQPGQSLTLIATANQGSEATYESGFVIDKFPISRPNLTFSTLTVSNMSPEDSSIYLCSGTTGEGGDTFGSGTRLTVV.

This clonotype was seen a few times. V and J are TRBV7-7 and TRBJ2-5; D unresolved. This CDR3 has 16 amino acids. Deletions cut 1 base from V and 7 bases from J, with 19 bases between. Per the germline V gene, CDR1 is SSHAT and CDR2 is FNYEAQ (reference sequence). The CDR3 nucleotides are TGTGCCAGCAGCTTAGGCCCGGCTAGATCGGACCCGACCCAGTACTTC. Protein sequence: CASSLGPARSDPTQYF.

This clonotype showed up just a few times. This sequence joins TRBV6-2 or TRBV6-3 and TRBJ1-4; D is unresolved. This CDR3 region has 16 residues. Germline V gene sequence: CDR1 MNHEY, CDR2 SVGEGT. V was shortened by 0 bases and J by 6 bases, with 14 bases between the two germline ends. The CDR3 DNA reads as TGTGCCAGCAGTTACTCTGAATCCGACGCGGATGAAAAACTGTTTTTT. Its protein product is CASSYSESDADEKLFF.

This clonotype was counted once. CDR3 nucleotide sequence: TGCGCCAGCAGCTTAACCGGCCTAGCGGACGGCGCAGATACGCAGTATTTT. Its protein product is CASSLTGLADGADTQYF. The chain couples TRBV5-1 to TRBJ2-3, with TRBD2 matching 7 bases. V dropped 2 bases and J dropped 4; count of bases not matched to a gene: 13. CDR1 is SGHRS, CDR2 YFSETQ, per germline. The CDR3 spans 17 residues.

The rearrangement joins TRBV2 to TRBJ2-7; 7 bases agree with TRBD1. Losses at the gene ends were 7 bases for V and 5 bases for J; bases not matched to a gene: 8. The germline gives CDR1 SNHLY, CDR2 FYNNEI. The CDR3 is made up of 13 amino acids. The CDR3 coding sequence is TGTGCCAGCATTGCGACAGGGAGTAACGAGCAGTACTTC. Protein sequence: CASIATGSNEQYF.

This clonotype was counted at least ten times. J is TRBJ2-7 and V is TRBV11-1; perhaps TRBD1 as D (6 bases). The germline V and J ends were trimmed by 0 bases and 8 bases, with 11 bases remaining between them. The CDR3 covers 13 residues. Germline V gene lookup returns CDR1 SGHAT and CDR2 FQDESV (reference sequence). CDR3 protein: CASSLASRDKQYF. As DNA, the CDR3 is TGTGCCAGCAGCTTAGCCTCCCGGGACAAGCAGTACTTC.

Only a few counts were recorded for this clonotype. The genes are TRBV28 and TRBJ2-2; maybe TRBD2 (5 bases). This CDR3 spans 13 amino acids. Germline assignment: CDR1 MDHEN and CDR2 SYDVKM. Deletions cut 5 bases from V and 6 bases from J, with 10 bases between. CDR3 sequence reads: CASSRESPGELFF. For the CDR3, the DNA is TGTGCCAGCAGTAGGGAGTCCCCCGGGGAGCTGTTTTTT.

The V gene is TRBV20-1, the J gene TRBJ2-7; TRBD1 matches 7 bases. Germline assignment: CDR1 DFQATT and CDR2 SNEGSKA (reference sequence). V lost 6 bases and J lost 3; bases outside the gene matches: 5. CDR3 length: 12 residues. CDR3 coding DNA: TGCAGTGCCCCGGACAGGAGCTACGAGCAGTACTTC. The encoded protein is CSAPDRSYEQYF.

This clonotype was counted ten times or more. The chain combines TRBV7-6 with TRBJ2-3; no clear D. V was shortened by 5 bases and J by 0 bases, with 15 bases between the two germline ends. Per germline, CDR1 SGHVS and CDR2 FNYEAQ. The CDR3 covers 16 residues. The CDR3, as DNA: TGTGCCAGCAGCAGACCGACTTACTCTAGCACAGATACGCAGTATTTT. Its protein product is CASSRPTYSSTDTQYF.

This clonotype was observed at least ten times. This chain connects TRBV5-1 to TRBJ2-7; 10 bases align to TRBD2. In germline, CDR1 is SGHRS, CDR2 YFSETQ. This CDR3 is built from 16 residues. The V gene end was trimmed by 2 bases and the J gene end by 0 bases; junction bases not matched to a gene: 5. The CDR3 is CASSFPGLAPSYEQYF. The CDR3, as DNA: TGCGCCAGCAGCTTCCCGGGACTAGCGCCCTCCTACGAGCAGTACTTC.

This clonotype turned up a few times. This rearrangement joins TRBV12-3 or TRBV12-4 to TRBJ2-7, with 8 positions matching TRBD2. This CDR3 is built from 12 residues. V dropped 5 bases and J dropped 6; count of bases not matched to a gene: 3. The CDR3 region is CASSLGTSEQYF. The CDR3 bases are TGTGCCAGCAGTCTTGGGACTAGCGAGCAGTACTTC.

In its sample, this clonotype was seen a few times. CDR3 amino acids: CASSYSGTANTEAFF. The CDR3 DNA sequence: TGTGCCAGCAGTTACTCAGGGACAGCAAACACTGAAGCTTTCTTT. The chain recombines TRBV6-5 with TRBJ1-1; TRBD1 aligns across 7 bases. The CDR3 loop spans 15 amino acids. Germline lookup yields CDR1 MNHEY and CDR2 SVGAGI. V dropped 0 bases and J dropped 2; count of bases not matched to a gene: 3.

This chain joins TRBV27 and TRBJ2-7, with 7 bases identical to TRBD2. Germline loops: CDR1 MNHEY, CDR2 SMNVEV (reference sequence). The CDR3 covers 15 residues. J was trimmed by 3 bases and V by 5 bases; bases with no gene match: 10. The CDR3 loop is CASSTSAGGNYEQYF. DNA for the CDR3: TGTGCCAGCAGTACTAGCGCCGGGGGAAACTACGAGCAGTACTTC.

There are many counts of this clonotype. V gene TRBV6-1 combines with J gene TRBJ2-7; D unresolved. V was clipped by 0 bases and J by 0 bases, with 18 bases between them. CDR3 length equals 18 residues. Germline CDR1 and CDR2: MNHNS and SASEGT. The CDR3 nucleotides read TGTGCCAGCAGTGAAGCGCTTCTTGCTAGTTTTCACTCCTACGAGCAGTACTTC. Residues: CASSEALLASFHSYEQYF.

The V gene is TRBV2, the J gene TRBJ2-3, with D possibly matching TRBD1 (5 bases). Trimming cost V 6 bases and J 3 bases, with 7 bases left between them. CDR1 SNHLY and CDR2 FYNNEI come from the germline V gene. This CDR3 has 12 amino acids. CDR3 region: CASSYRTDTQYF. The CDR3 bases are TGTGCCAGCAGCTACAGGACAGATACGCAGTATTTT.

The chain is built from TRBV6-1 and TRBJ2-5; the match to TRBD1 covers 7 bases. Germline V gene lookup returns CDR1 MNHNS and CDR2 SASEGT. This CDR3 region has 19 residues. With V trimmed by 1 base and J by 4 bases, 18 bases remained unmatched. The CDR3, as DNA: TGTGCCAGCAGTGAAGACTCCCCCGCCCCGGGACAGATCGGAGAGACCCAGTACTTC. Its protein product is CASSEDSPAPGQIGETQYF.

This clonotype was seen only a few times. V is TRBV11-2 and J is TRBJ2-7, with D uncertain. The V end lost 1 base, the J end lost 12 bases, and 10 bases lay between the germline ends. The CDR3 length is 11 residues. Looked up from germline, CDR1 is SGHAT and CDR2 is FQNNGV. The CDR3 DNA sequence: TGTGCCAGCAGCTTAGGTCTGGCGAGGTACTTC. As protein: CASSLGLARYF.

This chain links TRBV7-9 with TRBJ1-1; no clear D gene. Germline CDR1 SEHNR, CDR2 FQNEAQ (reference sequence). The CDR3 extends over 14 amino acids. With 1 base removed from V and 5 bases from J, the gap between germline ends came to 11 bases. CDR3: CASSLGLKWTEAFF. The CDR3 bases are TGTGCCAGCAGCTTAGGTCTGAAGTGGACTGAAGCTTTCTTT.

This clonotype was found many times. This chain joins TRBV10-3 and TRBJ2-7; the match to TRBD1 covers 10 bases. The V gene end was trimmed by 2 bases and the J gene end by 5 bases; junction bases not matched to a gene: 3. This CDR3 contains 14 residues. Germline CDR1 ENHRY, CDR2 SYGVKD. CDR3: CAISEGTGANEQYF. CDR3 sequence (DNA): TGTGCCATCAGTGAGGGGACAGGGGCTAACGAGCAGTACTTC.

This clonotype was detected only once. Mismatch with germline at one junction end may stem from a read error. This chain uses TRBV3-1 with TRBJ2-2, with 11 positions matching TRBD2. The CDR3 totals 15 residues. The germline V gene has CDR1 LGHDT and CDR2 YNNKEL (reference sequence). The CDR3 protein is CVSVTSGSDTGELFF. CDR3 in DNA: TGTGTCAGCGTAACTAGCGGGAGCGATACCGGGGAGCTGTTTTTT.

This clonotype was recorded a few times. The chain combines TRBV10-2 with TRBJ1-4; 9 bases fit TRBD1. The CDR3 spans 14 residues. In germline, CDR1 is WSHSY, CDR2 SAAADI. Trimming took 6 bases from V and 2 from J; bases not matched to a gene: 1. Here the CDR3 reads CASRDRGTNEKLFF. CDR3 coding DNA: TGCGCCAGCAGGGACAGGGGTACTAATGAAAAACTGTTTTTT.

This chain links TRBV28 with TRBJ2-1; TRBD1 matches at 12 bases. CDR1 MDHEN and CDR2 SYDVKM come from the germline V gene. V trimming: 2 bases; J trimming: 5 bases; junction bases outside the gene matches: 13. This CDR3 region has 19 residues. In nucleotides, the CDR3 is TGTGCCAGCAGTTTACCGGGACAGGGGGCCCGGGGACAAAACAATGAGCAGTTCTTC. Protein: CASSLPGQGARGQNNEQFF.

This clonotype was detected a few times. As DNA, the CDR3 is TGTGCCAGCAGCCAAGGACAACTCCCCTCCTACGAGCAGTACTTC. Translating gives CASSQGQLPSYEQYF. V usage is TRBV3-1 and J usage is TRBJ2-7; D not resolved. V gave up 1 base and J gave up 0 bases, with 10 bases separating them. Looked up from germline, CDR1 is LGHDT and CDR2 is YNNKEL (reference sequence). This CDR3 has 15 residues.